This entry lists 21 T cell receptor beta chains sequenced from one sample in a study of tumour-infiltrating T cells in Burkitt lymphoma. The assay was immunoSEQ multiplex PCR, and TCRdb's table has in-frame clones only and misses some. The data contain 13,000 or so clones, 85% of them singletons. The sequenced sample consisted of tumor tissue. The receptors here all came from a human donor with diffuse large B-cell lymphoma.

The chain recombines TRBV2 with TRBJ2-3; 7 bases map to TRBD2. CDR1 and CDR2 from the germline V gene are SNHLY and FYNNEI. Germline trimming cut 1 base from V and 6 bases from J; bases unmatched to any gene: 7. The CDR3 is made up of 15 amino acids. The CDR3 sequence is CASSEVGGKRDTQYF. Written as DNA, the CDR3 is TGTGCCAGCAGTGAAGTGGGAGGGAAGAGGGATACGCAGTATTTT.

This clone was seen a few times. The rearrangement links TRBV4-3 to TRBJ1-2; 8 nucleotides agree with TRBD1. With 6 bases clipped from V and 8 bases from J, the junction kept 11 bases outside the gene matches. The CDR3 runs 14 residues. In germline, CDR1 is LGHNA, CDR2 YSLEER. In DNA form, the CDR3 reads TGCGCCAGCAGGGAATACAGGGGGGTGGAGGGCTACACCTTC. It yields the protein CASREYRGVEGYTF.

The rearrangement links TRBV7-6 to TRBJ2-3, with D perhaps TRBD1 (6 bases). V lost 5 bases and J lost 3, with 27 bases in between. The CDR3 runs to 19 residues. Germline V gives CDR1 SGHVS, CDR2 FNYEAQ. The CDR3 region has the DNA TGTGCCAGCAGCCCCGATGCAGGGGTCCTCTCCTATTCAACAGATACGCAGTATTTT. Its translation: CASSPDAGVLSYSTDTQYF.

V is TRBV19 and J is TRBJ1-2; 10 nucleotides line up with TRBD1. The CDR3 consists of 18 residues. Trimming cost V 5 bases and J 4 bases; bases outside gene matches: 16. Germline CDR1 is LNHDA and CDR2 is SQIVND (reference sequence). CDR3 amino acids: CASSPTGTGDFYIYGYTF. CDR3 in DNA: TGTGCCAGTAGTCCGACCGGGACAGGGGATTTCTATATCTATGGCTACACCTTC.

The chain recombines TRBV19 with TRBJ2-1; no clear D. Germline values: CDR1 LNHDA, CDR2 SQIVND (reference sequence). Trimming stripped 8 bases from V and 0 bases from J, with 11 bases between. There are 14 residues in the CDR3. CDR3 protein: CASAAAGSYNEQFF. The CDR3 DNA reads TGTGCCAGTGCGGCGGCAGGCTCCTACAATGAGCAGTTCTTC. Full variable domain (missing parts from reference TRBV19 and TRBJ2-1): DGGITQSPKYLFRKEGQNVTLSCEQNLNHDAMYWYRQDPGQGLRLIYYSQIVNDFQKGDIAEGYSVSREKKESFPLTVTSAQKNPTAFYLCASAAAGSYNEQFFGPGTRLTVL.

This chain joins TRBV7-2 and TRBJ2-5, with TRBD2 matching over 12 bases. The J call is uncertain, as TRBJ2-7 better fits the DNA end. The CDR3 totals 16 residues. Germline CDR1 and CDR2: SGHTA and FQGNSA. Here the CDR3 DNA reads TGTGCCAGCAGCTTTTATCCTAGCGGGGGGGAGAGCGAGCAGTACTTC. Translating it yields CASSFYPSGGESEQYF.

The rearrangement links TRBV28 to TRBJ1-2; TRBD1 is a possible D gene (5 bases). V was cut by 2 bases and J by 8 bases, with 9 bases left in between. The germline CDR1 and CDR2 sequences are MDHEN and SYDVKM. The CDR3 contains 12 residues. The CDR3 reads CASSLREGGYTF. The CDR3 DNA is TGTGCCAGCAGTTTACGGGAGGGGGGCTACACCTTC.

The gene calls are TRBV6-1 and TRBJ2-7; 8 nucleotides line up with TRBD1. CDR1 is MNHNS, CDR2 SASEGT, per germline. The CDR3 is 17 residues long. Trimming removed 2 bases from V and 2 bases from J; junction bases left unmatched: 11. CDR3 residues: CASSERPSRTGTYEQYF. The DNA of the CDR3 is TGTGCCAGCAGTGAAAGGCCCTCTAGGACAGGGACCTACGAGCAGTACTTC.

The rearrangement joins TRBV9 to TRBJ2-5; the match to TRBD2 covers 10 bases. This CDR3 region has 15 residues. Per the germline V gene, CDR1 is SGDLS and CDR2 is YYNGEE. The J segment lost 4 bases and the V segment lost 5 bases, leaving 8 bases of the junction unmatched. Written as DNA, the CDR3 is TGTGCCAGCAGTCTCTCGGGACTAGCGTCAGAGACCCAGTACTTC. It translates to CASSLSGLASETQYF.

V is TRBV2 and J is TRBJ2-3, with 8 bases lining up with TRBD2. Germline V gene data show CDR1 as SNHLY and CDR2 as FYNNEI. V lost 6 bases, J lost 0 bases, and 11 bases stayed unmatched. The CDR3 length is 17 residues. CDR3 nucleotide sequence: TGTGCCAGCAGCGTCCAGCCAGCGGGAGAAAGCACAGATACGCAGTATTTT. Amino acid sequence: CASSVQPAGESTDTQYF.

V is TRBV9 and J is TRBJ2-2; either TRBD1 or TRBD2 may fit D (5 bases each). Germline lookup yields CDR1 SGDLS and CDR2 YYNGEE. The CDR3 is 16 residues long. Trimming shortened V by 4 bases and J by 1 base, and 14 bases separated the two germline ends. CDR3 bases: TGTGCCAGCAGCCCCCGGGGCAGGGAGAACACCGGGGAGCTGTTTTTT. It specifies CASSPRGRENTGELFF.

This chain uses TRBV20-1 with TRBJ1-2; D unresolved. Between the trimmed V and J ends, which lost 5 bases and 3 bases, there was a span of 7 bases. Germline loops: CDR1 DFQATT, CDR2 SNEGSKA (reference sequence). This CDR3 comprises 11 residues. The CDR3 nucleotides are TGCAGTGCTGAATGGGACTATGGCTACACCTTC. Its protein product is CSAEWDYGYTF.

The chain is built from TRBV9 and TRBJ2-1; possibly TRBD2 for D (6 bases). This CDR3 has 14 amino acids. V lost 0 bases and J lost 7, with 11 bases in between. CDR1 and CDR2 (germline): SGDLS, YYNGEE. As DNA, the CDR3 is TGTGCCAGCAGCGTAGGAGATAGCGGTAATGAGCAGTTCTTC. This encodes CASSVGDSGNEQFF. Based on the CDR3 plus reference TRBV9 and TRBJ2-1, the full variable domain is DSGVTQTPKHLITATGQRVTLRCSPRSGDLSVYWYQQSLDQGLQFLIQYYNGEERAKGNILERFSAQQFPDLHSELNLSSLELGDSALYFCASSVGDSGNEQFFGPGTRLTVL.

The DNA of the CDR3 is TGCGCCAGCAGCTTGGACACTGAAGCTTTCTTT. Residues: CASSLDTEAFF. The V and J genes are TRBV5-1 and TRBJ1-1; unclear D gene. CDR1 is SGHRS and CDR2 is YFSETQ in the germline V gene. The CDR3 runs 11 residues. Trimming removed 0 bases from V and 3 bases from J, with 0 bases in between. Based on the CDR3 plus reference TRBV5-1 and TRBJ1-1, the full variable domain is KAGVTQTPRYLIKTRGQQVTLSCSPISGHRSVSWYQQTPGQGLQFLFEYFSETQRNKGNFPGRFSGRQFSNSRSEMNVSTLELGDSALYLCASSLDTEAFFGQGTRLTVV.

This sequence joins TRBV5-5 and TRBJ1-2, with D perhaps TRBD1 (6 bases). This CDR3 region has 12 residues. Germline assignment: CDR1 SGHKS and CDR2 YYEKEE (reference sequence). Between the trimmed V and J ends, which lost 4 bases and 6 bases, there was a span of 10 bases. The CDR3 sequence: CASSPGGHGYTF. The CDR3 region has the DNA TGTGCCAGCAGCCCGGGGGGCCATGGCTACACCTTC.

The CDR3 here is CASTQGLYGYTF. CDR3 nucleotide sequence: TGTGCCAGCACACAGGGCCTCTATGGCTACACCTTC. The chain carries TRBV2 and TRBJ1-2, with a weak D call TRBD1 (6 bases). Germline-derived CDR1 and CDR2 are SNHLY and FYNNEI. Trimming shortened V by 7 bases and J by 4 bases, and 10 bases separated the two germline ends. The CDR3 is 12 residues long.

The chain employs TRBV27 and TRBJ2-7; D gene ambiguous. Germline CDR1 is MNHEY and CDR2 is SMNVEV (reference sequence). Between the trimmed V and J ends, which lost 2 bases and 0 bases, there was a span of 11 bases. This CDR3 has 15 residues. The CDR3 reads CASSLGPKGSYEQYF. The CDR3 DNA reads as TGTGCCAGCAGTTTAGGCCCCAAGGGCTCCTACGAGCAGTACTTC.

The CDR3 nucleotides are TGCAGCGCCTCGACAGGGTCCACCTACGAGCAGTACTTC. It encodes CSASTGSTYEQYF. This chain uses TRBV29-1 with TRBJ2-7; TRBD1 matches at 7 bases. CDR1 SQVTM and CDR2 ANQGSEA come from the germline V gene. The V segment lost 7 bases and the J segment 2 bases; nucleotides outside the gene matches: 8. The CDR3 consists of 13 residues.

The CDR3 reads CASSLGAGGSETQYF. Written as DNA, the CDR3 is TGTGCCAGCAGCTTAGGAGCAGGGGGCTCGGAGACCCAGTACTTC. The J gene is TRBJ2-5, the V gene TRBV11-2; 8 nucleotides align to TRBD1. Germline CDR1 is SGHAT and CDR2 is FQNNGV. This CDR3 has 15 residues. V lost 1 base, J lost 5 bases, and 6 bases stayed unmatched.

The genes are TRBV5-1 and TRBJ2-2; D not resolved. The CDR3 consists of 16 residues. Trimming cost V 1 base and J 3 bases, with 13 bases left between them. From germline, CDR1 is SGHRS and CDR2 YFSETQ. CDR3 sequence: CASSLRDGPYTGELFF. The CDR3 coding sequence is TGCGCCAGCAGCTTGCGAGACGGGCCGTACACCGGGGAGCTGTTTTTT.

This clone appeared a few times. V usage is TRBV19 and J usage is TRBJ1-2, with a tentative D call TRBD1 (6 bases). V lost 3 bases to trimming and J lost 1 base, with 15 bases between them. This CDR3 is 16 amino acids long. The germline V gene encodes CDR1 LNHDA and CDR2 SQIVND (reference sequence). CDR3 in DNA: TGTGCCAGTAGTATCTATTTGGACAGTATTAACTATGGCTACACCTTC. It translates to CASSIYLDSINYGYTF. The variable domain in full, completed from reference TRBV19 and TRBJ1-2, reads DGGITQSPKYLFRKEGQNVTLSCEQNLNHDAMYWYRQDPGQGLRLIYYSQIVNDFQKGDIAEGYSVSREKKESFPLTVTSAQKNPTAFYLCASSIYLDSINYGYTFGSGTRLTVV.